This record covers a single TCR beta chain. Reverse transcription of roughly 0.5 to 1 ug RNA was carried out with random hexamers. Coverage of TCR beta CDR3 amplification by immunoSEQ multiplex PCR extended to 54 Vbeta and 13 Jbeta. From the immunoSEQ multiplex PCR reads, TCRdb called clonotypes with MiXCR, one entry per CDR3 protein. Of roughly 200,000 distinct CDR3 sequences in the sample, approximately 95% were seen once. This record comes from a study of CD8 T cells in Susac syndrome. In germline, CDR1 is DFQATT, CDR2 SNEGSKA (reference sequence). J was trimmed by 2 bases and V by 4 bases; bases with no gene match: 6. The CDR3 has 14 amino acids. Sequencing of TCR beta was performed on blood CD8+ T cells and on blood CD4+ T cells. Each multiple sclerosis control was a treatment-naive patient with relapsing-remitting disease that was either stable or active. TEMRA cells were FACS-enriched and CD8+ and CD4+ T cells negatively isolated.

The specimen sequenced was CD4+ T cells from PBMCs. The chain is built from TRBV20-1 and TRBJ2-5; TRBD2 agrees at 8 bases. The sequence came from a human donor with multiple sclerosis. The CDR3 reads CSATLAGIQETQYF. The CDR3 bases are TGCAGTGCTACCTTAGCGGGAATTCAAGAGACCCAGTACTTC.